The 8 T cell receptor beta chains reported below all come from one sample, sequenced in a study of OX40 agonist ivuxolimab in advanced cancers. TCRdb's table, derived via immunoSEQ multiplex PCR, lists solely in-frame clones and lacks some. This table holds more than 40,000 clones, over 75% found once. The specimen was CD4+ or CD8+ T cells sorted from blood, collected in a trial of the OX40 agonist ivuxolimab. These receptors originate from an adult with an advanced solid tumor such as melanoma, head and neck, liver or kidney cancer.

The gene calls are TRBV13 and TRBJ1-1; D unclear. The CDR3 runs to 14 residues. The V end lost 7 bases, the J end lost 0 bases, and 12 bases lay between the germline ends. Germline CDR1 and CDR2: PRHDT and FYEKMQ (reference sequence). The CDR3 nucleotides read TGTGCCAGCACGGGCCTCCACATGAACACTGAAGCTTTCTTT. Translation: CASTGLHMNTEAFF.

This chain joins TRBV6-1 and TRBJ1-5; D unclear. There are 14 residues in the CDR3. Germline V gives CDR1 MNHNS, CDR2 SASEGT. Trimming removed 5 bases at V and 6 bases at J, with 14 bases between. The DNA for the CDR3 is TGTGCCAGCAGTCGGCCTGATTCAGGTCAGCCCCAGCATTTT. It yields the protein CASSRPDSGQPQHF.

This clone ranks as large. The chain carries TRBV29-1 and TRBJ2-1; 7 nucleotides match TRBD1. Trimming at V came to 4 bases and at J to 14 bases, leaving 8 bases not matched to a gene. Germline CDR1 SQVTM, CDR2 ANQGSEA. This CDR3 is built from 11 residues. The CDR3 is CSVGGWDSKFF. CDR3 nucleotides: TGCAGCGTTGGTGGATGGGACAGTAAGTTCTTC.

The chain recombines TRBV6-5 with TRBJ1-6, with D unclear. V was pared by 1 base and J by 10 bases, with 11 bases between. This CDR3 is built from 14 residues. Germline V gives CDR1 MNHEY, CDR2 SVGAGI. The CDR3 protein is CASSYFAVGSPLHF. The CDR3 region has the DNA TGTGCCAGCAGTTACTTTGCGGTTGGCTCACCCCTCCACTTT.

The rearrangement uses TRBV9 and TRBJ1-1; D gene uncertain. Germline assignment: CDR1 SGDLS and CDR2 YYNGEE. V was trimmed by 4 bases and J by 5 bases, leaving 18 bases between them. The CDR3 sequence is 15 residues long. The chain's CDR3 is CASSSRTDEGTEAFF. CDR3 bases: TGTGCCAGCAGCTCAAGGACGGACGAGGGTACTGAAGCTTTCTTT. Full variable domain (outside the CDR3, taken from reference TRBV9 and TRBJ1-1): DSGVTQTPKHLITATGQRVTLRCSPRSGDLSVYWYQQSLDQGLQFLIQYYNGEERAKGNILERFSAQQFPDLHSELNLSSLELGDSALYFCASSSRTDEGTEAFFGQGTRLTVV.

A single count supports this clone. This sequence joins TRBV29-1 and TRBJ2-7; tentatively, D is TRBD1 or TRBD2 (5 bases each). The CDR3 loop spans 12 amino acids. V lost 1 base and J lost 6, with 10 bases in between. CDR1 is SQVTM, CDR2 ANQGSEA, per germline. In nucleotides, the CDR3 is TGCAGCGTTGAAGTGTATGGGGGCGAGCAGTACTTC. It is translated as CSVEVYGGEQYF.

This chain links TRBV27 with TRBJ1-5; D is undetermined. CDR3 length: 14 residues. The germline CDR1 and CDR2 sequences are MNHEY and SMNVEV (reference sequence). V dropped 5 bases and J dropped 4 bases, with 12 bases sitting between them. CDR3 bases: TGTGCCAGCAGTCCTTTCCTGGGAAATCAGCCCCAGCATTTT. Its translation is CASSPFLGNQPQHF.

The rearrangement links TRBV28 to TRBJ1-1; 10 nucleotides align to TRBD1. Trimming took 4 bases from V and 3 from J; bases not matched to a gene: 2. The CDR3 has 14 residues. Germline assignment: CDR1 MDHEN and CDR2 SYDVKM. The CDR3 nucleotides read TGTGCCAGCAGTTCCGGGACAGGGGACACTGAAGCTTTCTTT. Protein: CASSSGTGDTEAFF. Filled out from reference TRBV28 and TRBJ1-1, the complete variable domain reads DVKVTQSSRYLVKRTGEKVFLECVQDMDHENMFWYRQDPGLGLRLIYFSYDVKMKEKGDIPEGYSVSREKKERFSLILESASTNQTSMYLCASSSGTGDTEAFFGQGTRLTVV.